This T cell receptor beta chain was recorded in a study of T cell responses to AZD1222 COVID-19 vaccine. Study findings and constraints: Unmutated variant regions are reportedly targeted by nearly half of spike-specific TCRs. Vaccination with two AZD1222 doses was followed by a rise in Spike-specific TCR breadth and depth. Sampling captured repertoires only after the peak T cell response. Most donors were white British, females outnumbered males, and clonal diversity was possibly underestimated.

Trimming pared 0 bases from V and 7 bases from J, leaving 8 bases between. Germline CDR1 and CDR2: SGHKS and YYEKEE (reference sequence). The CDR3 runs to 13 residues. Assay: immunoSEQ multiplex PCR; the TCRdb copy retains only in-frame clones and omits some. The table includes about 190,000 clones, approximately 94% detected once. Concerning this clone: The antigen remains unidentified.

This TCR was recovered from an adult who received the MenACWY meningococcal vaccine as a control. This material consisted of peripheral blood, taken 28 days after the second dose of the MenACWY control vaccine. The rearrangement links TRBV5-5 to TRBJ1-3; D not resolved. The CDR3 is CASSLDNFNTIYF. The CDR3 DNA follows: TGTGCCAGCAGCTTGGACAACTTTAACACCATATATTTT. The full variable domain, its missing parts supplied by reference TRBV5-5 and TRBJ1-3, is DAGVTQSPTHLIKTRGQQVTLRCSPISGHKSVSWYQQVLGQGPQFIFQYYEKEERGRGNFPDRFSARQFPNYSSELNVNALLLGDSALYLCASSLDNFNTIYFGEGSWLTVV.